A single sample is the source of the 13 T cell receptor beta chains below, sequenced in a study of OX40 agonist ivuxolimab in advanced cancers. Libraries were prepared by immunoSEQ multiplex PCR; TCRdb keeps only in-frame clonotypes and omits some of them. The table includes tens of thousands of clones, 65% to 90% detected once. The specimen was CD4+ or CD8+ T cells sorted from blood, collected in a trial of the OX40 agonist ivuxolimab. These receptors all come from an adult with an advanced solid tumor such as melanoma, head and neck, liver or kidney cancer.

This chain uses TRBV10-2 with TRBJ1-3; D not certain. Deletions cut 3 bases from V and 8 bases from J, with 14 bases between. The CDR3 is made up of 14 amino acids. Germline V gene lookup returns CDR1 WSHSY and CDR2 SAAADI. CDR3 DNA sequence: TGCGCCAGCAGTGAACAGACGGTGGACGACACCATATATTTT. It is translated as CASSEQTVDDTIYF.

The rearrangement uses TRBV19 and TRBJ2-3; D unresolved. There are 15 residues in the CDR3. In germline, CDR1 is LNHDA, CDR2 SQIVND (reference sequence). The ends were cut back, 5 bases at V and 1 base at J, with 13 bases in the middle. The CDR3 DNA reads TGTGCCAGTAGTCATTGGGAAATGGGCACAGATACGCAGTATTTT. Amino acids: CASSHWEMGTDTQYF.

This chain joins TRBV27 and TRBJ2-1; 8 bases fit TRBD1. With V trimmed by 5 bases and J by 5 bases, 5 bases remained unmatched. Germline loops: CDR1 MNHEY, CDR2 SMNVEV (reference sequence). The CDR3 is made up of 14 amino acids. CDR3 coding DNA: TGTGCCAGCAGTCGGACAGGGATTCACAATGAGCAGTTCTTC. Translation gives CASSRTGIHNEQFF.

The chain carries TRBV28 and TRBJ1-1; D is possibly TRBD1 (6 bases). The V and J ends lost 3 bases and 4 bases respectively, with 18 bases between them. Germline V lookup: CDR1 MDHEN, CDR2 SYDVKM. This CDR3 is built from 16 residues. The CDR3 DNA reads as TGTGCCAGCAGTTTCCAGGGGTTCGGTGGCGTCACTGAAGCTTTCTTT. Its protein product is CASSFQGFGGVTEAFF.

CDR3 sequence (DNA): TGCGCCAGCAGCCAAGATGGTACAAGTTACACTGAAGCTTTCTTT. Protein sequence: CASSQDGTSYTEAFF. The chain employs TRBV4-3 and TRBJ1-1; no firm D call. The V end lost 0 bases, the J end lost 3 bases, and 11 bases lay between the germline ends. Germline CDR1 reads LGHNA; CDR2 reads YSLEER. This CDR3 contains 15 residues.

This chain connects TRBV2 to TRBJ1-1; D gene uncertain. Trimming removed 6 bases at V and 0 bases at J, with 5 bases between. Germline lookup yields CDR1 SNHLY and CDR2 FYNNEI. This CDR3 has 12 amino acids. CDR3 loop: CASRGLNTEAFF. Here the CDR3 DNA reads TGTGCCAGCAGAGGTTTGAACACTGAAGCTTTCTTT. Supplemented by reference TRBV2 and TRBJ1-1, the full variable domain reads EPEVTQTPSHQVTQMGQEVILRCVPISNHLYFYWYRQILGQKVEFLVSFYNNEISEKSEIFDDQFSVERPDGSNFTLKIRSTKLEDSAMYFCASRGLNTEAFFGQGTRLTVV.

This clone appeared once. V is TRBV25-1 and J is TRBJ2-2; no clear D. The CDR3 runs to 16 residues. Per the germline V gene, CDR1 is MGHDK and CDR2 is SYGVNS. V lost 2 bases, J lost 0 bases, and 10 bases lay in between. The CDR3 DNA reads TGTGCCAGCAGTGAAGTAGTCCCCGCGAACACCGGGGAGCTGTTTTTT. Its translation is CASSEVVPANTGELFF. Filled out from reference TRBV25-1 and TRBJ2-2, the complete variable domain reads EADIYQTPRYLVIGTGKKITLECSQTMGHDKMYWYQQDPGMELHLIHYSYGVNSTEKGDLSSESTVSRIRTEHFPLTLESARPSHTSQYLCASSEVVPANTGELFFGEGSRLTVL.

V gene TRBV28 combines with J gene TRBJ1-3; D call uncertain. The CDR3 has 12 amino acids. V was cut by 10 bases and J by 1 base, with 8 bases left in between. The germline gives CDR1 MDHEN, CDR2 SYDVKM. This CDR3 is CAISGSGNTIYF. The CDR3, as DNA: TGTGCCATTAGCGGTTCTGGAAACACCATATATTTT.

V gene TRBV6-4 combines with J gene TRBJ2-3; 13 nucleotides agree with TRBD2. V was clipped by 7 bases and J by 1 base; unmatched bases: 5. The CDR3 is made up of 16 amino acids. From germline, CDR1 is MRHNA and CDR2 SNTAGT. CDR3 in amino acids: CASIRTSGSRTDTQYF. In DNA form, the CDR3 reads TGTGCCAGCATCCGGACTAGCGGGAGTCGCACAGATACGCAGTATTTT.

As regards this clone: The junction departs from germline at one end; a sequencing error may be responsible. The CDR3 here is CASSLETGSSYEQYF. DNA for the CDR3: TGTGCCAGTAGTTTAGAGACAGGGTCCTCCTACGAGCAGTACTTC. V is TRBV19 and J is TRBJ2-7, with TRBD1 matching 7 bases. Germline V gives CDR1 LNHDA, CDR2 SQIVND (reference sequence). The CDR3 has 15 residues.

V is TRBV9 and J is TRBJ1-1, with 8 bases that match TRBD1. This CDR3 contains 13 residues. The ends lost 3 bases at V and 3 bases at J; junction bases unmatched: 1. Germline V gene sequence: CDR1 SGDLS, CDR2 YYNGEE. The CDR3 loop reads CASSADRDTEAFF. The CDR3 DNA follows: TGTGCCAGCAGCGCGGACAGGGACACTGAAGCTTTCTTT. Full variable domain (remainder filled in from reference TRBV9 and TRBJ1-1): DSGVTQTPKHLITATGQRVTLRCSPRSGDLSVYWYQQSLDQGLQFLIQYYNGEERAKGNILERFSAQQFPDLHSELNLSSLELGDSALYFCASSADRDTEAFFGQGTRLTVV.

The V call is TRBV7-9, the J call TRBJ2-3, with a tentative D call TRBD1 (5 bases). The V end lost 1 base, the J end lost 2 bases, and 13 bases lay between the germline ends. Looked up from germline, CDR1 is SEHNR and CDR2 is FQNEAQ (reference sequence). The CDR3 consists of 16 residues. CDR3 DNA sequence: TGTGCCAGCAGCTTAGAACGACAGACCTTCACAGATACGCAGTATTTT. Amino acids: CASSLERQTFTDTQYF.

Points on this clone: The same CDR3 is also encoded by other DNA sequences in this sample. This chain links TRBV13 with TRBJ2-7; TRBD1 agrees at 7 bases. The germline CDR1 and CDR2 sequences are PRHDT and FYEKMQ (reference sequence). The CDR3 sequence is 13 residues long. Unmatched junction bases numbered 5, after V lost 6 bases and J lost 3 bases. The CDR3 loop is CASSFGTDYEQYF. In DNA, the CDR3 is TGTGCCAGCAGTTTCGGGACAGACTACGAGCAGTACTTC.